This TCR beta chain originates from a study of beta chain features in type 1 diabetes. Sorting with CD45RO/CCR7/CD25/CD127/CD95/CD27 yielded naive, central memory, regulatory and stem-like memory CD4+ cells. Sorted populations all exceeded 95% purity. This clone was recorded a few times. Every bit of the isolated RNA underwent reverse transcription, so sequencing read expressed TCRB transcripts. TCRdb's copy holds only in-frame clones and misses some; the assay was immunoSEQ multiplex PCR. The sample shows over 700,000 clones, roughly 16% of them seen only once. Unmatched junction bases numbered 3, after V lost 4 bases and J lost 5 bases. The CDR3 runs 14 residues. Germline V gene data show CDR1 as LNHDA and CDR2 as SQIVND (reference sequence).

The sequence derives from a woman aged 18-29 years in good health. The specimen was naive CD4+ T cells from blood. This sequence joins TRBV19 and TRBJ2-7, with 12 bases lining up with TRBD1. The CDR3 coding sequence is TGTGCCAGTAGTAACCGGGACAGGGGGCACGAGCAGTACTTC. Its protein is CASSNRDRGHEQYF.